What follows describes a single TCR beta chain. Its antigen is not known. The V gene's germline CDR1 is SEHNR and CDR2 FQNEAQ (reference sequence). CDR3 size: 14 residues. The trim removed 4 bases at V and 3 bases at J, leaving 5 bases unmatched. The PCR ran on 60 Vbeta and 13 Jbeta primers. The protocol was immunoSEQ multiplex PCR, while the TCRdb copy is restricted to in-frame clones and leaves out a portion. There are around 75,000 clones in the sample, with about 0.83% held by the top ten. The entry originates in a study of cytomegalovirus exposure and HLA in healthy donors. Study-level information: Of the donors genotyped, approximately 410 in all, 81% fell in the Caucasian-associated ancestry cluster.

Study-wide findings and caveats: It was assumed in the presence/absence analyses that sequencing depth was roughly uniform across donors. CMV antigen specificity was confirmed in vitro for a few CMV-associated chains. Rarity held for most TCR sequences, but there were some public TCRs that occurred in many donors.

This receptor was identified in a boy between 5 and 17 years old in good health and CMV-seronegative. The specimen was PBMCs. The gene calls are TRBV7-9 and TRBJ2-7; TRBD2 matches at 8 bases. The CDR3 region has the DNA TGTGCCAGCAGCTCGACTAGCGCATACTACGAGCAGTACTTC. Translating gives CASSSTSAYYEQYF.